A single sample gave rise to the 2 T cell receptor beta chains below, sequenced in a study of T cells after yellow fever vaccination. TCRdb processed the 5' RACE reads anew with MiXCR; each CDR3 protein has one entry. The sample holds a few hundred thousand distinct CDR3 sequences, 6.9% seen once. The sequences come from CD4+ T cells sorted from PBMCs, collected 15 days after the yellow fever booster vaccination. The receptors shown here come from a man in his thirties or forties who received the YFV17D yellow fever vaccine.

The sample holds many counts of this clonotype. The chain is built from TRBV20-1 and TRBJ2-3; 12 positions match TRBD2. With 3 bases clipped from V and 6 bases from J, the junction kept 4 bases outside the gene matches. CDR3 length: 14 amino acids. Germline CDR1 reads DFQATT; CDR2 reads SNEGSKA (reference sequence). The CDR3 reads CSARLAGGPDTQYF. The CDR3 region has the DNA TGCAGTGCTAGGCTAGCGGGAGGGCCTGATACGCAGTATTTT.

This clonotype has a handful of counts. This chain joins TRBV7-2 and TRBJ2-1; a weak D match, TRBD2 (5 bases). The CDR3 totals 13 residues. Germline V lookup: CDR1 SGHTA, CDR2 FQGNSA. The V end was cut by 1 base, the J end by 9 bases, with 10 bases between. The CDR3 nucleotides are TGTGCCAGCAGCTTAGGGCCCAGCGGTGAGCAGTTCTTC. Protein: CASSLGPSGEQFF.